One sample yielded the 29 T cell receptor beta chains listed below, sequenced in a study of Tregs in tolerant kidney transplant recipients. The table came from immunoSEQ multiplex PCR; TCRdb's copy has only in-frame clones and leaves some out. This table has 85,000 to 90,000 clones, 85% to 95% appearing once. The specimen sequenced was CD8+ T cells from blood. Receptor source: a human donor in good health.

The chain is built from TRBV6-1 and TRBJ2-1; D is uncertain. Trimming removed 7 bases from V and 4 bases from J, with 14 bases in between. CDR1 is MNHNS and CDR2 is SASEGT in the germline V gene. The CDR3 has 14 amino acids. CDR3 region: CASTEWTLYNEQFF. CDR3 DNA sequence: TGTGCCAGCACCGAGTGGACGTTGTACAATGAGCAGTTCTTC.

The rearrangement links TRBV27 to TRBJ2-1; 7 bases agree with TRBD2. The CDR3 contains 15 residues. CDR1 and CDR2 (germline): MNHEY, SMNVEV (reference sequence). J lost 4 bases, V lost 5 bases, and 8 bases had no gene match. Here the CDR3 DNA reads TGTGCCAGCAGTGCGGGGGTTGAGGGTTACAATGAGCAGTTCTTC. Protein: CASSAGVEGYNEQFF.

The gene calls are TRBV9 and TRBJ1-5; D gene ambiguous. Germline assignment: CDR1 SGDLS and CDR2 YYNGEE. The V and J ends lost 2 bases and 5 bases respectively, with 8 bases between them. The CDR3 spans 13 residues. This CDR3 is CASSVSSDQPQHF. Here the CDR3 DNA reads TGTGCCAGCAGCGTTTCGTCGGATCAGCCCCAGCATTTT.

The genes are TRBV5-1 and TRBJ2-5, with 7 nucleotides matching TRBD1. The assigned J gene may be wrong: the sequence end matches TRBJ2-7 better. From germline, CDR1 is SGHRS and CDR2 YFSETQ. The length of the CDR3 is 15 residues. The CDR3 loop is CASSFGGTESYEQYF. The CDR3 nucleotides are TGCGCCAGCAGTTTTGGTGGGACAGAAAGCTACGAGCAGTACTTC.

The rearrangement uses TRBV19 and TRBJ2-1; D not resolved. CDR1 is LNHDA, CDR2 SQIVND, per germline (reference sequence). V was pared by 3 bases and J by 10 bases, with 7 bases between. CDR3 length: 11 amino acids. CDR3 in amino acids: CASSMGPEQFF. The DNA for the CDR3 is TGTGCCAGTAGTATGGGCCCCGAGCAGTTCTTC.

This rearrangement joins TRBV27 to TRBJ2-1, with no clear D. Germline CDR1 is MNHEY and CDR2 is SMNVEV (reference sequence). Trimming took off 6 bases at V and 0 bases at J, with 9 bases between the two ends. CDR3 length equals 14 residues. CDR3 coding DNA: TGTGCCAGCAGCAAACGGAGCTCCTACAATGAGCAGTTCTTC. Its protein product is CASSKRSSYNEQFF.

The chain carries TRBV27 and TRBJ2-3; TRBD2 matches 9 bases. There are 15 residues in the CDR3. V shed 2 bases and J 0 bases; nucleotides not matched to a gene: 0. Germline V gene lookup returns CDR1 MNHEY and CDR2 SMNVEV (reference sequence). The CDR3 here is CASSLTSGSTDTQYF. CDR3 DNA: TGTGCCAGCAGTTTAACTAGCGGGAGCACAGATACGCAGTATTTT.

This rearrangement joins TRBV4-1 to TRBJ2-7; 9 nucleotides agree with TRBD1. The CDR3 length is 15 residues. Germline CDR1 is MGHRA and CDR2 is YSYEKL. Trimming cost V 1 base and J 2 bases; bases outside gene matches: 3. CDR3 protein: CASSQADRGAYEQYF. The CDR3 DNA is TGCGCCAGCAGCCAAGCGGACAGGGGAGCCTACGAGCAGTACTTC.

The V call is TRBV5-6, the J call TRBJ2-1, with D perhaps given as TRBD1 or TRBD2 (5 bases each). V gave up 4 bases and J gave up 6 bases, with 20 bases separating them. This CDR3 spans 16 amino acids. The V gene's germline CDR1 is SGHDT and CDR2 YYEEEE. The CDR3 here is CASSLGLEGWVNEQFF. In DNA, the CDR3 is TGTGCCAGCAGCCTCGGCCTTGAGGGGTGGGTCAATGAGCAGTTCTTC.

The V gene is TRBV29-1, the J gene TRBJ2-2; TRBD1 aligns across 7 bases. The ends lost 3 bases at V and 1 base at J; junction bases unmatched: 5. Germline V CDR1 and CDR2: SQVTM, ANQGSEA. The CDR3 is made up of 15 amino acids. CDR3 region: CSVDVTGRNTGELFF. CDR3 DNA sequence: TGCAGCGTTGACGTGACAGGGAGGAACACCGGGGAGCTGTTTTTT.

The chain joins TRBV7-8 to TRBJ2-3; TRBD2 agrees at 7 bases. The junction had 8 bases not matched to a gene; V was cut back by 5 bases and J by 0 bases. Germline values: CDR1 SGHVS, CDR2 FQNEAQ. The CDR3 totals 16 residues. As DNA, the CDR3 is TGTGCCAGCAGCGGCTACGGGGGGTTTAGCACAGATACGCAGTATTTT. It translates to CASSGYGGFSTDTQYF.

The gene calls are TRBV6-4 and TRBJ2-3, with TRBD2 identical over 11 bases. Germline V gene data show CDR1 as MRHNA and CDR2 as SNTAGT. The CDR3 contains 15 residues. V shed 8 bases, J shed 3 bases, and the junction held 7 bases outside the gene matches. This CDR3 is CASALTSGGTDTQYF. The CDR3 coding sequence is TGTGCCAGCGCCCTTACTAGCGGGGGTACAGATACGCAGTATTTT.

This chain uses TRBV7-9 with TRBJ1-5; no firm D call. This CDR3 is 14 amino acids long. Germline values: CDR1 SEHNR, CDR2 FQNEAQ (reference sequence). V lost 3 bases and J 4 bases, leaving 10 bases between the germline ends. This CDR3 reads CASSFGGNNQPQHF. DNA for the CDR3: TGTGCCAGCAGCTTTGGAGGTAATAATCAGCCCCAGCATTTT.

The rearrangement links TRBV29-1 to TRBJ1-2, with unresolved D. V was trimmed by 4 bases and J by 2 bases, leaving 5 bases between them. There are 11 residues in the CDR3. Germline V CDR1 and CDR2: SQVTM, ANQGSEA. As DNA, the CDR3 is TGCAGCGTTGCAGCGAACTATGGCTACACCTTC. Amino acid sequence: CSVAANYGYTF.

The CDR3 region is CASSQVGDNYGYTF. In DNA, the CDR3 is TGCGCCAGCAGCCAAGTTGGGGATAACTATGGCTACACCTTC. This chain links TRBV4-1 with TRBJ1-2; D is undetermined. V shed 1 base and J shed 1 base, with 7 bases lying between them. Germline loops: CDR1 MGHRA, CDR2 YSYEKL. The CDR3 spans 14 residues.

V and J are TRBV7-9 and TRBJ1-3; 7 bases line up with TRBD1. This CDR3 region has 15 residues. With V trimmed by 5 bases and J by 0 bases, 4 bases remained unmatched. The germline V gene encodes CDR1 SEHNR and CDR2 FQNEAQ (reference sequence). The CDR3 DNA reads TGTGCCAGCAGCGCCCGGGACAGCTCTGGAAACACCATATATTTT. This sequence encodes CASSARDSSGNTIYF.

The chain combines TRBV7-9 with TRBJ2-5; tentative D call: TRBD2 (6 bases). The CDR3 has 15 residues. Trimming stripped 5 bases from V and 0 bases from J, with 13 bases between. Germline loops: CDR1 SEHNR, CDR2 FQNEAQ (reference sequence). The DNA for the CDR3 is TGTGCCAGCAGCAAAGGGTGGAGGGACCAAGAGACCCAGTACTTC. It translates to CASSKGWRDQETQYF.

With respect to this clone: Mismatch with germline at one junction end may stem from a read error. The chain combines TRBV5-1 with TRBJ2-2; possibly TRBD1 or TRBD2 for D (5 bases each). Germline CDR1 is SGHRS and CDR2 is YFSETQ. This CDR3 is 15 amino acids long. CDR3 loop: CASSSRDGNTGELLF. CDR3 nucleotides: TGCGCCAGCAGCTCCAGGGATGGGAACACCGGGGAGCTGCTTTTT.

The rearrangement links TRBV27 to TRBJ1-1, with D possibly being TRBD1 (5 bases). The CDR3 totals 14 residues. CDR1 and CDR2 (germline): MNHEY, SMNVEV (reference sequence). V was shortened by 3 bases and J by 0 bases, with 8 bases between the two germline ends. The CDR3 loop is CASSFGGMNTEAFF. The CDR3 region has the DNA TGTGCCAGCAGTTTCGGGGGGATGAACACTGAAGCTTTCTTT.

The chain combines TRBV2 with TRBJ2-7; TRBD1 is a possible D gene (6 bases). The V gene's germline CDR1 is SNHLY and CDR2 FYNNEI. V lost 6 bases, J lost 6 bases, and 12 bases lay in between. The CDR3 totals 12 residues. In nucleotides, the CDR3 is TGTGCCAGCAGCTTACAGGGCAGCGAGCAGTACTTC. Its translation: CASSLQGSEQYF.

The chain joins TRBV2 to TRBJ1-2, with 10 bases matching TRBD1. Germline values: CDR1 SNHLY, CDR2 FYNNEI. V shed 7 bases and J 6 bases; nucleotides not matched to a gene: 8. The CDR3 consists of 14 residues. CDR3 DNA sequence: TGTGCCAGCATCGAGGACAGGGGGATGAATGGCTACACCTTC. It codes for CASIEDRGMNGYTF.

The J gene is TRBJ2-7, the V gene TRBV16, with D unresolved. V lost 5 bases, J lost 3 bases, and 17 bases lay in between. CDR1 and CDR2 from the germline V gene are KGHSY and FQNENV. The CDR3 extends over 15 amino acids. Written as DNA, the CDR3 is TGTGCCAGCAGCTACACTGAGCAGGCTCACTACGAGCAGTACTTC. It encodes CASSYTEQAHYEQYF.

This clone was found once. The genes are TRBV29-1 and TRBJ2-2; D is perhaps TRBD1 (7 bases). The CDR3 has 17 amino acids. CDR1 SQVTM and CDR2 ANQGSEA come from the germline V gene. Trimming took off 0 bases at V and 2 bases at J, with 16 bases between the two ends. The CDR3: CSVEDPRQGGNTGELFF. The CDR3 DNA follows: TGCAGCGTTGAAGATCCTCGACAGGGAGGAAACACCGGGGAGCTGTTTTTT.

The chain is built from TRBV2 and TRBJ1-1; 8 bases agree with TRBD1. V shed 5 bases and J 5 bases; nucleotides not matched to a gene: 16. Germline lookup yields CDR1 SNHLY and CDR2 FYNNEI. The CDR3 contains 17 residues. The CDR3 is CASSIRQGIYFNTEAFF. The CDR3 DNA follows: TGTGCCAGCAGTATACGACAGGGGATATATTTTAATACTGAAGCTTTCTTT. Full variable domain (rest looked up from reference TRBV2 and TRBJ1-1): EPEVTQTPSHQVTQMGQEVILRCVPISNHLYFYWYRQILGQKVEFLVSFYNNEISEKSEIFDDQFSVERPDGSNFTLKIRSTKLEDSAMYFCASSIRQGIYFNTEAFFGQGTRLTVV.

J is TRBJ2-4 and V is TRBV2; no reliable D call. The germline V and J ends were trimmed by 3 bases and 8 bases, with 11 bases remaining between them. CDR1 is SNHLY, CDR2 FYNNEI, per germline. This CDR3 is built from 13 residues. CDR3 sequence (DNA): TGTGCCAGCAGTGACCCCGCTACGGACATTCAGTACTTC. Encoded protein: CASSDPATDIQYF.

V and J are TRBV7-6 and TRBJ2-7, with 7 bases lining up with TRBD1. The CDR3 is 16 amino acids. CDR1 SGHVS and CDR2 FNYEAQ come from the germline V gene. Germline trimming cut 4 bases from V and 4 bases from J; bases unmatched to any gene: 13. The CDR3 sequence is CASSSRRDSHWYEQYF. CDR3 coding DNA: TGTGCCAGCAGCTCCCGTCGGGACAGTCATTGGTACGAGCAGTACTTC.

The CDR3 is CASSFTSGQTYEQYF. In nucleotides, the CDR3 is TGTGCCAGCAGCTTTACATCCGGGCAGACCTACGAGCAGTACTTC. The chain carries TRBV5-4 and TRBJ2-7, with D unclear. This CDR3 has 15 amino acids. The V end lost 2 bases, the J end lost 2 bases, and 14 bases lay between the germline ends. Looked up from germline, CDR1 is SGHNT and CDR2 is YYREEE (reference sequence).

This chain connects TRBV7-9 to TRBJ2-5; D may be TRBD2 (5 bases). From germline, CDR1 is SEHNR and CDR2 FQNEAQ (reference sequence). Trimming stripped 1 base from V and 4 bases from J, with 13 bases between. This CDR3 is built from 15 residues. CDR3 region: CASSLVGPGGETQYF. The CDR3 DNA is TGTGCCAGCAGCTTAGTCGGGCCAGGAGGAGAGACCCAGTACTTC.

This chain links TRBV29-1 with TRBJ2-7; the D gene is possibly TRBD1 (6 bases). The CDR3 loop spans 11 amino acids. Germline V gene data show CDR1 as SQVTM and CDR2 as ANQGSEA. The V end lost 5 bases, the J end lost 9 bases, and 14 bases lay between the germline ends. The CDR3 nucleotides read TGCAGCGTTCGGGACACCGTCGGGCAGTACTTC. This translates into CSVRDTVGQYF.